Presented here are 18 T cell receptor beta chains from one specimen sequenced in a study of T cells in localized non-small cell lung cancer (dated by TCRdb to 2020 to 2021). Receptors were amplified or captured by the immunoSEQ multiplex PCR assay. Not all clones reach the TCRdb copy of this immuneACCESS table, which keeps in-frame sequences only. Checked studies attribute under half of the gap to unresolved V genes and leave the rest unexplained. For this sample there are fewer than 2,000 clones; less than 25% appear just once. The ten biggest clones cover approximately 8.7% of the sample. Sequenced material: normal lung tissue next to the tumor, taken before any cancer treatment. The origin of the receptors is a male donor at least 60 years old with stage I lung adenocarcinoma.

The chain carries TRBV28 and TRBJ1-5; a possible D gene is TRBD1 (6 bases). Trimming cost V 4 bases and J 3 bases, with 10 bases left between them. This CDR3 has 14 residues. Germline V gives CDR1 MDHEN, CDR2 SYDVKM. The CDR3 coding sequence is TGTGCCAGCAGTTCTGGACAGTACAATCAGCCCCAGCATTTT. Its translation: CASSSGQYNQPQHF.

This rearrangement joins TRBV9 to TRBJ1-6; tentatively, D is TRBD1 (5 bases). The V end was cut by 4 bases, the J end by 14 bases, with 22 bases between. Germline assignment: CDR1 SGDLS and CDR2 YYNGEE. This CDR3 region has 15 residues. CDR3 amino acids: CASSSPGDFKRALHF. CDR3 DNA: TGTGCCAGCAGCTCCCCGGGGGACTTTAAAAGGGCCCTCCACTTT.

This clone appeared a few times. The rearrangement links TRBV30 to TRBJ2-7; D not certain. Germline V gene sequence: CDR1 GTSNPN, CDR2 SVGIG (reference sequence). Trimming cost V 0 bases and J 2 bases, with 11 bases left between them. This CDR3 spans 14 amino acids. The CDR3 region is CAWSVPAGAYEQYF. The CDR3 DNA sequence: TGTGCCTGGAGTGTACCCGCCGGAGCCTACGAGCAGTACTTC.

The chain employs TRBV9 and TRBJ2-1, with TRBD2 matching over 7 bases. The germline V gene encodes CDR1 SGDLS and CDR2 YYNGEE. V was pared by 4 bases and J by 0 bases, with 4 bases of the junction left unmatched. This CDR3 region has 15 residues. In nucleotides, the CDR3 is TGTGCCAGCAGCTGGGGGGGTAGCTCCTACAATGAGCAGTTCTTC. The encoded protein is CASSWGGSSYNEQFF. Complete variable domain (other parts from reference TRBV9 and TRBJ2-1): DSGVTQTPKHLITATGQRVTLRCSPRSGDLSVYWYQQSLDQGLQFLIQYYNGEERAKGNILERFSAQQFPDLHSELNLSSLELGDSALYFCASSWGGSSYNEQFFGPGTRLTVL.

This clone was seen a handful of times. The J gene is TRBJ1-2, the V gene TRBV19, with TRBD1 matching over 7 bases. CDR3 length: 14 residues. Per the germline V gene, CDR1 is LNHDA and CDR2 is SQIVND (reference sequence). The V gene end was trimmed by 8 bases and the J gene end by 2 bases; junction bases not matched to a gene: 8. The CDR3 coding sequence is TGTGCCAGTCATGGGGACAGAGTCAACTATGGCTACACCTTC. It codes for CASHGDRVNYGYTF.

V is TRBV9 and J is TRBJ1-2; no reliable D call. This CDR3 region has 13 residues. Between the trimmed V and J ends, which lost 5 bases and 5 bases, there was a span of 13 bases. CDR1 is SGDLS and CDR2 is YYNGEE in the germline V gene. CDR3 in amino acids: CASSARQGYGYTF. CDR3 sequence (DNA): TGTGCCAGCAGTGCCCGGCAAGGATATGGCTACACCTTC. The full variable domain, its missing parts supplied by reference TRBV9 and TRBJ1-2, is DSGVTQTPKHLITATGQRVTLRCSPRSGDLSVYWYQQSLDQGLQFLIQYYNGEERAKGNILERFSAQQFPDLHSELNLSSLELGDSALYFCASSARQGYGYTFGSGTRLTVV.

This chain connects TRBV30 to TRBJ1-1; no clear D gene. Trimming shortened V by 4 bases and J by 4 bases, and 10 bases separated the two germline ends. Germline CDR1 is GTSNPN and CDR2 is SVGIG (reference sequence). CDR3 length: 12 residues. As DNA, the CDR3 is TGTGCCTGGATCCTTCCCGGCACTGAAGCTTTCTTT. Protein sequence: CAWILPGTEAFF.

This clone has a handful of counts. The V gene is TRBV6-8, the J gene TRBJ2-2; D may correspond to TRBD1 or TRBD2 (5 bases each). Trimming pared 7 bases from V and 9 bases from J, leaving 18 bases between. Germline CDR1 and CDR2: MNHGY and SAAAGT. The CDR3 sequence is 14 residues long. For the CDR3, the DNA is TGTGCCAGCACCGAGGACCCCTGGGACCGGGAGCTGTTTTTT. It codes for CASTEDPWDRELFF.

The rearrangement uses TRBV30 and TRBJ1-3, with D tentatively TRBD1 (5 bases). The CDR3 is made up of 13 amino acids. Germline CDR1 reads GTSNPN; CDR2 reads SVGIG (reference sequence). V lost 2 bases and J 6 bases, leaving 11 bases between the germline ends. The CDR3 protein is CAWSPDIVNTIYF. For the CDR3, the DNA is TGTGCCTGGAGTCCGGACATAGTAAACACCATATATTTT.

The V and J genes are TRBV11-3 and TRBJ1-6; D is uncertain. The germline gives CDR1 SGHNT, CDR2 YENEEA. The CDR3 length is 16 residues. Trimming shortened V by 3 bases and J by 9 bases, and 18 bases separated the two germline ends. As DNA, the CDR3 is TGTGCCAGCAGCTTGGATGGGGATCGGGCCATTTCACCCCTCCACTTT. It specifies CASSLDGDRAISPLHF. The complete variable domain, with remaining parts taken from reference TRBV11-3 and TRBJ1-6, reads EAGVVQSPRYKIIEKKQPVAFWCNPISGHNTLYWYLQNLGQGPELLIRYENEEAVDDSQLPKDRFSAERLKGVDSTLKIQPAELGDSAVYLCASSLDGDRAISPLHFGNGTRLTVT.

This clone is termed medium-sized. The chain recombines TRBV6-8 with TRBJ2-3; D remains ambiguous. Germline values: CDR1 MNHGY, CDR2 SAAAGT. Trimming left V 7 bases short and J 3 bases short, with 14 bases between. The CDR3 sequence is 14 residues long. CDR3 DNA sequence: TGTGCCAGCACCATGGAACCCATTACAGATACGCAGTATTTT. Protein sequence: CASTMEPITDTQYF.

The chain couples TRBV30 to TRBJ1-6; TRBD1 matches 7 bases. This CDR3 region has 13 residues. The J segment lost 10 bases and the V segment lost 2 bases, leaving 5 bases of the junction unmatched. From germline, CDR1 is GTSNPN and CDR2 SVGIG (reference sequence). CDR3 bases: TGTGCCTGGAGTCTGGACAGGAGATCACCCCTCCACTTT. Encoded protein: CAWSLDRRSPLHF. The whole variable domain, remainder taken from reference TRBV30 and TRBJ1-6, is SQTIHQWPATLVQPVGSPLSLECTVEGTSNPNLYWYRQAAGRGLQLLFYSVGIGQISSEVPQNLSASRPQDRQFILSSKKLLLSDSGFYLCAWSLDRRSPLHFGNGTRLTVT.

This clone was detected only a few times. The gene calls are TRBV11-3 and TRBJ2-4; no firm D call. The CDR3 spans 14 residues. The V gene lost 3 bases and the J gene lost 8 bases, with 14 bases spanning the gap. Germline V gives CDR1 SGHNT, CDR2 YENEEA. DNA of the CDR3: TGTGCCAGCAGCTTTTGGGATATTCCCGACATTCAGTACTTC. Protein sequence: CASSFWDIPDIQYF.

Notes on this clone: The read includes an ambiguous or uncalled nucleotide; its amino acid is shown as X. J is TRBJ1-4 and V is TRBV9; weak D call: TRBD1 (5 bases). V gave up 1 base and J gave up 0 bases, with 16 bases separating them. The CDR3 has 18 residues. Germline assignment: CDR1 SGDLS and CDR2 YYNGEE. CDR3 DNA sequence: TGTGCCAGCAGCGTAARGGGAATAGGGGAATCAACTAATGAAAAACTGTTTTTT. Translating it yields CASSVXGIGESTNEKLFF.

The chain joins TRBV5-1 to TRBJ1-4; possibly TRBD1 for D (5 bases). V was shortened by 1 base and J by 5 bases, with 9 bases between the two germline ends. Germline loops: CDR1 SGHRS, CDR2 YFSETQ. This CDR3 has 14 amino acids. As DNA, the CDR3 is TGCGCCAGCAGCTTGATGGGGGTCAATGAAAAACTGTTTTTT. Translating gives CASSLMGVNEKLFF.

The chain is built from TRBV18 and TRBJ1-2, with 7 bases aligning to TRBD1. Looked up from germline, CDR1 is KGHSH and CDR2 is LQKENI. V was clipped by 2 bases and J by 3 bases; unmatched bases: 3. This CDR3 contains 14 residues. Here the CDR3 DNA reads TGTGCCAGCTCACCAACAGGGGATGACTATGGCTACACCTTC. It yields the protein CASSPTGDDYGYTF.

This clone was counted between two and nine times. The chain uses TRBV9 and TRBJ2-1; D gene ambiguous. V lost 5 bases to trimming and J lost 0 bases, with 15 bases between them. Germline V gene data show CDR1 as SGDLS and CDR2 as YYNGEE. There are 16 residues in the CDR3. CDR3 in DNA: TGTGCCAGCAGTGAAGCCGGCCTACACTCCTACAATGAGCAGTTCTTC. Protein product: CASSEAGLHSYNEQFF. The variable domain in full, with the rest retrieved from reference TRBV9 and TRBJ2-1, is DSGVTQTPKHLITATGQRVTLRCSPRSGDLSVYWYQQSLDQGLQFLIQYYNGEERAKGNILERFSAQQFPDLHSELNLSSLELGDSALYFCASSEAGLHSYNEQFFGPGTRLTVL.

This chain uses TRBV6-8 with TRBJ1-5, with D hard to call. The CDR3 is made up of 16 amino acids. From germline, CDR1 is MNHGY and CDR2 SAAAGT. The V gene lost 6 bases and the J gene lost 2 bases, with 17 bases spanning the gap. CDR3 nucleotide sequence: TGTGCCAGCAGGCCATCTGACACCTATGGCAATCAGCCCCAGCATTTT. It encodes CASRPSDTYGNQPQHF.